This T cell receptor beta chain is drawn from a study of early T cells in non-severe SARS-CoV-2 infection. Study summary: Sequenced material consisted of bulk RNA (from unsorted whole blood), and chains were unpaired.

General observations from the study: Using VDJdb, the matching emphasized anti-spike CD8 responses while missing private and CD4 specificities.

The length of the CDR3 is 13 residues. Germline V lookup: CDR1 SQVTM, CDR2 ANQGSEA. With 7 bases removed from V and 7 bases from J, the gap between germline ends came to 19 bases. Researchers tagged individual cDNA molecules with unique molecular identifiers. TCRdb used MiXCR to reprocess the 5' RACE reads, holding one entry per CDR3 protein. The repertoire consists of just over 95,000 distinct CDR3 sequences, with approximately 11% occurring once and the leading ten covering approximately 4.5%. This clonotype was counted between two and nine times. The antigen is undetermined. The chain links TRBV29-1 to TRBJ1-1; D is undetermined. The starting material was whole blood, obtained at baseline. The source of this sequence is an adult who was a healthcare worker with PCR-confirmed SARS-CoV-2 infection or an uninfected control (not recorded which). The CDR3 loop reads CSGSVKGRGEAFF. CDR3 DNA: TGCAGCGGTTCCGTTAAGGGTAGAGGTGAAGCTTTCTTT. Complete variable domain (other parts from reference TRBV29-1 and TRBJ1-1): SAVISQKPSRDICQRGTSLTIQCQVDSQVTMMFWYRQQPGQSLTLIATANQGSEATYESGFVIDKFPISRPNLTFSTLTVSNMSPEDSSIYLCSGSVKGRGEAFFGQGTRLTVV.